A selection of T cell receptor beta chains follows, all from one sample in a study of cytotoxic CD8 clonotypes in ibrutinib-treated CLL. Clones were sequenced by immunoSEQ multiplex PCR, and TCRdb holds only the in-frame ones, with some missing. The sample lists more than 200,000 clones, 70% seen once, with approximately 15% in the top ten. Sequenced here: PBMCs, sampled after 24 months of ibrutinib treatment. These receptor sequences come from a human donor with chronic lymphocytic leukemia. Both conserved end residues are part of each CDR3. Each record gives: J gene, clone size, D gene, V gene, CDR3 protein, CDR3 DNA. D genes are given only for firm matches. Part of the rows lack a size; the others show once, few, many or a class for expanded clones.

TRBJ2-5 NA NA TRBV6-1 CASTGRAQETQYF TGTGCCAGCACTGGACGAGCTCAAGAGACCCAGTACTTC
TRBJ1-2 NA TRBD1 TRBV28 CASSSGQGGNYGYTF TGTGCCAGCAGTTCGGGACAGGGAGGTAACTATGGCTACACCTTC
TRBJ2-5 once TRBD1 TRBV11-2 CASSHRTGLETQYF TGTGCCAGCAGCCACCGGACAGGGCTAGAGACCCAGTACTTC
TRBJ2-3 NA NA TRBV7-2 CASSLILGTDTQYF TGTGCCAGCAGCTTAATCCTAGGGACAGATACGCAGTATTTT
TRBJ2-7 NA TRBD2 TRBV11-3 CASSARLAGPSEQYF TGTGCCAGCAGCGCCAGACTAGCGGGTCCCTCCGAGCAGTACTTC
TRBJ2-7 NA NA TRBV6-5 CASSYSSHGGSYEQYF TGTGCCAGCAGTTACTCGAGTCATGGGGGCTCCTACGAGCAGTACTTC
TRBJ1-2 NA NA TRBV11-2 CASSLGRGHGYTF TGTGCCAGCAGCTTGGGGCGGGGGCATGGCTACACCTTC
TRBJ2-7 NA NA TRBV7-9 CASSTIPSSYEQYF TGTGCCAGCAGCACAATACCGAGCTCCTACGAGCAGTACTTC
TRBJ2-3 NA NA TRBV5-5 CASSLERGTDTQYF TGTGCCAGCAGCTTGGAGCGTGGCACAGATACGCAGTATTTT
TRBJ1-1 once TRBD1 TRBV13 CASSWGFTGENTEAFF TGTGCCAGCAGCTGGGGTTTTACAGGGGAGAACACTGAAGCTTTCTTT
TRBJ2-7 NA TRBD2 TRBV27 CASSFGTSGYEQYF TGTGCCAGCAGTTTTGGGACTAGCGGTTACGAGCAGTACTTC
TRBJ2-1 once TRBD2 TRBV4-3 CASSQVFSGRYNEQFF TGCGCCAGCAGCCAAGTCTTTAGCGGGAGATACAATGAGCAGTTCTTC
TRBJ1-1 NA NA TRBV6-5 CASRHRAEAFF TGTGCCAGCAGACACAGGGCTGAAGCTTTCTTT
TRBJ2-1 NA TRBD2 TRBV7-6 CASSLVGLAGYNEQFF TGTGCCAGCAGCTTAGTGGGACTAGCGGGGTACAATGAGCAGTTCTTC
TRBJ1-2 few NA TRBV6-5 CASSPPQGRKGYTF TGTGCCAGCAGCCCCCCACAGGGACGGAAAGGCTACACCTTC
TRBJ2-7 NA NA TRBV10-3 CAIRVNLKQGYEQYF TGTGCCATCAGGGTGAACCTTAAACAGGGCTACGAGCAGTACTTC
TRBJ1-2 few NA TRBV7-3 CASSLMGGDYGYTF TGTGCCAGCAGCTTAATGGGTGGGGACTATGGCTACACCTTC
TRBJ2-3 many NA TRBV12-5 CASGPSAHTDTQYF TGTGCTAGTGGGCCTAGCGCTCACACAGATACGCAGTATTTT
TRBJ2-7 NA NA TRBV6-6 CASTTPQGFAYEQYF TGTGCCAGCACAACACCACAGGGTTTTGCCTACGAGCAGTACTTC
TRBJ1-2 once NA TRBV7-9 CASSLRGGVGYTF TGTGCCAGCAGCTTAAGGGGGGGCGTCGGCTACACCTTC
TRBJ2-7 few TRBD1 TRBV30 CAWSGDRGLNFEQYF TGTGCCTGGAGCGGGGACAGGGGGCTCAACTTCGAGCAGTACTTC
TRBJ1-2 NA NA TRBV19 CASSMEGNLGYTF TGTGCCAGTAGTATGGAAGGGAATTTGGGCTACACCTTC
TRBJ2-3 once TRBD2 TRBV19 CASSRGLAGGRTDTQYF TGTGCCAGTAGTAGGGGACTAGCGGGAGGCCGCACAGATACGCAGTATTTT
TRBJ2-1 NA NA TRBV19 CASRATGGTDNEQFF TGTGCCAGTAGGGCCACTGGCGGGACTGACAATGAGCAGTTCTTC
TRBJ2-7 NA NA TRBV19 CASSSSLASNIYEQYF TGTGCCAGTAGTTCCTCCTTGGCGTCCAATATCTACGAGCAGTACTTC
TRBJ2-5 few NA TRBV27 CASSLGGTQYF TGTGCCAGCAGTTTAGGGGGGACCCAGTACTTC
TRBJ2-7 NA TRBD2 TRBV4-3 CASSQDLGSGSSYEQYF TGCGCCAGCAGCCAAGATCTGGGTAGCGGGAGCTCCTACGAGCAGTACTTC
TRBJ2-7 NA TRBD1 TRBV7-9 CASSTSSTGGFYEQYF TGTGCCAGCAGCACCTCCTCGACAGGGGGGTTTTACGAGCAGTACTTC
TRBJ2-7 few TRBD2 TRBV27 CASSLSAGGYEQYF TGTGCCAGCAGTTTATCTGCGGGGGGCTACGAGCAGTACTTC
TRBJ2-7 NA NA TRBV19 CASTGADEQYF TGTGCCAGTACTGGGGCTGACGAGCAGTACTTC
TRBJ2-1 NA TRBD1 TRBV29-1 CSVDHGRGRKNEQFF TGCAGCGTTGATCACGGCAGGGGGCGAAAAAATGAGCAGTTCTTC
TRBJ2-7 NA TRBD2 TRBV7-2 CASSYGGTSSHEQYF TGTGCCAGCAGCTACGGGGGGACTTCATCCCACGAGCAGTACTTC
TRBJ2-7 NA NA TRBV6-5 CASSYSTGGEQYF TGTGCCAGCAGTTACTCGACGGGTGGGGAGCAGTACTTC
TRBJ1-1 NA TRBD1 TRBV6-6 CASSYDRGMMNTEAFF TGTGCCAGCAGTTACGACAGGGGAATGATGAACACTGAAGCTTTCTTT
TRBJ2-1 NA NA TRBV28 CASSSDQIIVAGEQFF TGTGCCAGCAGTTCCGATCAAATTATAGTAGCTGGTGAGCAGTTCTTC
TRBJ2-7 once TRBD2 TRBV7-2 CASSPGLAGGEQYF TGTGCCAGCAGCCCCGGACTAGCGGGAGGCGAGCAGTACTTC
TRBJ1-2 NA NA TRBV7-2 CASSFKLTLGYTF TGTGCCAGCAGCTTCAAACTGACTCTTGGCTACACCTTC
TRBJ2-5 NA TRBD1 TRBV6-1 CASSQMGQGETQYF TGTGCCAGCAGCCAAATGGGACAGGGAGAGACCCAGTACTTC
TRBJ2-5 NA NA TRBV4-3 CASSHMAEQETQYF TGCGCCAGCAGCCACATGGCAGAACAAGAGACCCAGTACTTC